One sample yielded the 8 T cell receptor beta chains listed below, sequenced in a study of blood T cells in healthy people across ages. It was with a sample-barcoded 5' primer and a J-beta primer mix that a second PCR of about 6 to 12 cycles was run. TCRdb called the 5' RACE reads again in MiXCR, with one record for every CDR3 protein. The profile shows about 1.8 million distinct CDR3 sequences, about 50% of them singletons. The specimen sequenced was blood. The receptors originated from a woman aged 40 to 50 in good health.

This clonotype appeared once. The rearrangement joins TRBV6-1 to TRBJ2-7; D remains ambiguous. The CDR3 consists of 15 residues. Germline CDR1 reads MNHNS; CDR2 reads SASEGT. Trimming took off 1 base at V and 2 bases at J, with 12 bases between the two ends. The CDR3 nucleotides are TGTGCCAGCAGTGAAGGGGATTGGTTGACCTACGAGCAGTACTTC. This sequence encodes CASSEGDWLTYEQYF.

The gene calls are TRBV2 and TRBJ2-6; D is unclear. CDR3 length: 15 amino acids. In germline, CDR1 is SNHLY, CDR2 FYNNEI. V was trimmed by 7 bases and J by 2 bases, leaving 12 bases between them. The CDR3 DNA reads as TGTGCCAGCAAGAACGATAGGACTGGGGCCAACGTCCTGACTTTC. It specifies CASKNDRTGANVLTF. The whole variable domain, filled in from reference TRBV2 and TRBJ2-6, reads EPEVTQTPSHQVTQMGQEVILRCVPISNHLYFYWYRQILGQKVEFLVSFYNNEISEKSEIFDDQFSVERPDGSNFTLKIRSTKLEDSAMYFCASKNDRTGANVLTFGAGSRLTVL.

This clonotype has a handful of counts. The J gene is TRBJ2-7, the V gene TRBV3-1, with D hard to call. Trimming took off 1 base at V and 6 bases at J, with 13 bases between the two ends. The CDR3 has 14 residues. Germline values: CDR1 LGHDT, CDR2 YNNKEL (reference sequence). CDR3 nucleotides: TGTGCCAGCAGCCAAGTACACAAAAGCTCCGAGCAGTACTTC. Protein sequence: CASSQVHKSSEQYF.

CDR3 sequence (DNA): TGTGCCACCAGTGACCTCCGGGACCACAGACGTGAGACCCAGTACTTC. Its protein product is CATSDLRDHRRETQYF. The rearrangement joins TRBV24-1 to TRBJ2-5; D may match TRBD1 or TRBD2 (5 bases each). The CDR3 has 16 residues. CDR1 is KGHDR and CDR2 is SFDVKD in the germline V gene. V was shortened by 4 bases and J by 5 bases, with 19 bases between the two germline ends.

V is TRBV20-1 and J is TRBJ1-2; TRBD1 might be the D (6 bases). The CDR3 has 15 amino acids. Germline values: CDR1 DFQATT, CDR2 SNEGSKA (reference sequence). V lost 1 base, J lost 4 bases, and 16 bases lay in between. The CDR3 sequence is CSARVKGGAGYGYTF. The DNA of the CDR3 is TGCAGTGCTAGAGTGAAGGGGGGCGCGGGCTATGGCTACACCTTC.

The genes are TRBV7-9 and TRBJ1-4; D not certain. V was clipped by 0 bases and J by 5 bases, with 10 bases between them. The CDR3 is 15 amino acids. Looked up from germline, CDR1 is SEHNR and CDR2 is FQNEAQ (reference sequence). The CDR3 DNA follows: TGTGCCAGCAGCTTAGCCAAGACTGAGAATGAAAAACTGTTTTTT. It is translated as CASSLAKTENEKLFF. The full variable domain, its missing parts supplied by reference TRBV7-9 and TRBJ1-4, is DTGVSQNPRHKITKRGQNVTFRCDPISEHNRLYWYRQTLGQGPEFLTYFQNEAQLEKSRLLSDRFSAERPKGSFSTLEIQRTEQGDSAMYLCASSLAKTENEKLFFGSGTQLSVL.

The V call is TRBV28, the J call TRBJ2-3; D possibly corresponds to TRBD2 (6 bases). The CDR3 has 12 amino acids. The germline V gene has CDR1 MDHEN and CDR2 SYDVKM. Trimming removed 10 bases from V and 6 bases from J, with 14 bases in between. The CDR3 loop reads CATWGVPDTQYF. The CDR3 DNA reads TGTGCCACATGGGGGGTTCCCGATACGCAGTATTTT.

This clonotype is a singleton in its sample. V is TRBV29-1 and J is TRBJ2-5; D perhaps matches TRBD1 (6 bases). Germline V gene data show CDR1 as SQVTM and CDR2 as ANQGSEA. Trimming removed 4 bases from V and 2 bases from J, with 11 bases in between. This CDR3 contains 13 residues. The CDR3 bases are TGCAGCGTTGTCAGGGGCAGACAAGAGACCCAGTACTTC. Its translation is CSVVRGRQETQYF.